This T cell receptor beta chain appears in the sequencing data of a study of cytomegalovirus exposure and HLA in healthy donors. Study-wide findings and caveats: Among TCR beta chains, those listed as cytomegalovirus-associated numbered about 160.

This clone was recorded once. No antigen is known for it. Sequencing was performed with immunoSEQ multiplex PCR; in TCRdb, only in-frame clones are kept and a portion is missing. The table shows approximately 200,000 clones, with around 88% occurring only once. The donors were members of the validation cohort, which comprised approximately 120 subjects and was separate from the first cohort of 666 subjects. Sequencing was performed on PBMCs. This sequence originates from a woman under 30 in good health and CMV-seronegative.

The CDR3, as DNA: TGTGCCAGCAGCGGCGGGACTAGCGATCTAGAGACCCAGTACTTC. It yields the protein CASSGGTSDLETQYF. The chain employs TRBV11-2 and TRBJ2-5, with 10 bases aligning to TRBD2. CDR1 is SGHAT and CDR2 is FQNNGV in the germline V gene. J lost 4 bases, V lost 5 bases, and 7 bases had no gene match. The CDR3 runs to 15 residues.